This T cell receptor (beta chain) was found in a study of T cells in Graves' hyperthyroidism and ophthalmopathy. CDR3 length equals 15 residues. CDR1 and CDR2 (germline): SGDLS, YYNGEE. The V and J ends lost 4 bases and 7 bases, in that order; junction bases with no gene match: 9. Aged 18 to 65, the patients had hyperthyroidism that was newly diagnosed and had lasted under 2 months. Criteria for exclusion of patients were uncontrolled infection, other autoimmune disease, pregnancy or lactation. Diagnoses were made from clinical symptoms, serum measures (thyroxine and TRAb), thyroid ultrasound and orbital computed tomography. RNA transcripts gave rise to amplified TCR beta CDR3 regions. During a first-round RT-PCR of the TCR CDR3, the HTBI primer set was used. TCRdb reprocessed the multiplex PCR reads via MiXCR and lists one record per CDR3 protein. The repertoire has around 800,000 distinct CDR3 sequences, 38% of them found once; the top ten carry approximately 8.7%.

The V gene is TRBV9, the J gene TRBJ1-5, with 9 positions matching TRBD1. The clonotype was recovered from a man aged 18 to 35 with Graves' hyperthyroidism. The sequencing sample was made of blood. The CDR3 spells CASSPLDRGDQPQHF. The CDR3 DNA reads TGTGCCAGCAGCCCCCTGGACAGGGGAGACCAGCCCCAGCATTTT. The whole variable domain, remainder taken from reference TRBV9 and TRBJ1-5, is DSGVTQTPKHLITATGQRVTLRCSPRSGDLSVYWYQQSLDQGLQFLIQYYNGEERAKGNILERFSAQQFPDLHSELNLSSLELGDSALYFCASSPLDRGDQPQHFGDGTRLSIL.